Listed here are 8 T cell receptor beta chains from one sample, sequenced in a study of PD-L1 blockade in urothelial cancer (dated by TCRdb to 2015 to 2018). The receptor library was made with the immunoSEQ multiplex PCR assay. This is the immuneACCESS table as TCRdb keeps it, with only in-frame sequences that have V and J called. A part of the clones is gone; compared with another copy, unresolved V genes explain less than half, and the rest is unexplained. Recorded for this sample are some 52,000 clones; 84% of them occurred a single time. 5.8% of the sample is in the top ten clones. This specimen consisted of PBMCs, obtained around atezolizumab (anti-PD-L1) treatment. The receptors were gathered from a man aged 40-50 years with urothelial cancer.

This clone came up once. The CDR3 region is CASSEITWAGAYEQYF. CDR3 nucleotide sequence: TGTGCCAGCAGTGAAATCACTTGGGCGGGGGCCTACGAGCAGTACTTC. This sequence joins TRBV2 and TRBJ2-7; TRBD2 aligns across 7 bases. V lost 2 bases and J lost 2; bases outside the gene matches: 9. The CDR3 covers 16 residues. Germline loops: CDR1 SNHLY, CDR2 FYNNEI.

The rearrangement links TRBV28 to TRBJ2-7; 10 bases agree with TRBD2. The length of the CDR3 is 16 residues. Germline V gene lookup returns CDR1 MDHEN and CDR2 SYDVKM. The junction had 14 bases not matched to a gene; V was cut back by 6 bases and J by 6 bases. CDR3 protein: CASRTHKSSGSIEQYF. The CDR3 DNA follows: TGTGCCAGCAGAACTCATAAGTCTAGCGGGAGTATCGAGCAGTACTTC. Supplemented by reference TRBV28 and TRBJ2-7, the full variable domain reads DVKVTQSSRYLVKRTGEKVFLECVQDMDHENMFWYRQDPGLGLRLIYFSYDVKMKEKGDIPEGYSVSREKKERFSLILESASTNQTSMYLCASRTHKSSGSIEQYFGPGTRLTVT.

This clone has only one observation. The chain carries TRBV30 and TRBJ1-2; D is unresolved. Trimming took 0 bases from V and 4 from J, leaving 12 bases between them. From germline, CDR1 is GTSNPN and CDR2 SVGIG (reference sequence). CDR3 length: 14 residues. The CDR3, as DNA: TGTGCCTGGAGTGTGAGTCCGTCCCCCTATGGCTACACCTTC. Its translation: CAWSVSPSPYGYTF.

The gene calls are TRBV7-9 and TRBJ1-1; a possible D gene is TRBD1 (5 bases). V was clipped by 4 bases and J by 10 bases, with 10 bases between them. This CDR3 contains 11 residues. Germline CDR1 is SEHNR and CDR2 is FQNEAQ (reference sequence). The CDR3 nucleotides read TGTGCCAGCAGCTGGGGGGATAGAGCTTTCTTT. It encodes CASSWGDRAFF.

The V call is TRBV6-5, the J call TRBJ2-7; unclear D gene. Germline lookup yields CDR1 MNHEY and CDR2 SVGAGI. The CDR3 covers 15 residues. Trimming removed 7 bases from V and 4 bases from J, with 20 bases in between. The chain's CDR3 is CASNPLAALAYEQYF. As DNA, the CDR3 is TGTGCCAGCAACCCTCTCGCCGCCTTGGCTTACGAGCAGTACTTC.

The chain is built from TRBV4-3 and TRBJ2-6; D may be TRBD2 (5 bases). This CDR3 region has 17 residues. Germline V CDR1 and CDR2: LGHNA, YSLEER. Trimming removed 0 bases from V and 4 bases from J, with 13 bases in between. The CDR3 nucleotides are TGCGCCAGCAGCCAAGATAGGCCGGGGTCAGGGGCCAACGTCCTGACTTTC. Translating gives CASSQDRPGSGANVLTF.

This clone appeared a single time. The gene calls are TRBV5-6 and TRBJ2-1; D may be TRBD2 (6 bases). CDR3 length equals 13 residues. Germline-derived CDR1 and CDR2 are SGHDT and YYEEEE. Trimming took 7 bases from V and 8 from J, leaving 16 bases between them. The CDR3 sequence: CASVLVGEDEQFF. CDR3 coding DNA: TGTGCCAGCGTTTTGGTAGGGGAGGATGAGCAGTTCTTC.

The J gene is TRBJ2-7, the V gene TRBV7-2, with TRBD2 matching 9 bases. CDR1 and CDR2 (germline): SGHTA, FQGNSA. The J segment lost 6 bases and the V segment lost 5 bases, leaving 11 bases of the junction unmatched. This CDR3 contains 15 residues. Written as DNA, the CDR3 is TGTGCCAGCAGCGAACTAGCGGGTAGGACGGGCGAGCAGTACTTC. The encoded protein is CASSELAGRTGEQYF.